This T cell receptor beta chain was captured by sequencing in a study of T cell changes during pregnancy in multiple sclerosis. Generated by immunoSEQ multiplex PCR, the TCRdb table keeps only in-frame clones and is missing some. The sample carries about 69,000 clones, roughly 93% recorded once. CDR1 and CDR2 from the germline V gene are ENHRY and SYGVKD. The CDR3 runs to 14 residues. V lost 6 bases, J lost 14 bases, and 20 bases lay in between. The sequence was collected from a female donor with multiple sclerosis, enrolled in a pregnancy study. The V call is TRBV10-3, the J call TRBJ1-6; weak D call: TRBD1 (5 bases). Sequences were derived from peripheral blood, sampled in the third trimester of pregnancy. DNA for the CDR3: TGTGCCATCAGGGAAGGGCCAGGGATAAATTCCCTCCACTTT. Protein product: CAIREGPGINSLHF.